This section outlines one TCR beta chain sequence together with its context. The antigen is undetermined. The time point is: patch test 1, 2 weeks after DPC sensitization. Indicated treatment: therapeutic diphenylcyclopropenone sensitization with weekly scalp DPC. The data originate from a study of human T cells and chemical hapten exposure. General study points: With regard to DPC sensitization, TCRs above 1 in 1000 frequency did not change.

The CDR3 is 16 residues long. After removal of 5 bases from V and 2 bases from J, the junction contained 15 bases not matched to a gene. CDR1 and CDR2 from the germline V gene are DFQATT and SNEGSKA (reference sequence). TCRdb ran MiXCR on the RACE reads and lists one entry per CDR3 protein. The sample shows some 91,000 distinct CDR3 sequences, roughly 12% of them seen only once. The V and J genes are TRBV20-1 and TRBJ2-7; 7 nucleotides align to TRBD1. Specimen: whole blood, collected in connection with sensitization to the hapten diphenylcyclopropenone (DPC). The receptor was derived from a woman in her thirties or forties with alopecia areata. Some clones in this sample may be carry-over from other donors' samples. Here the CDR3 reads CSALTDTGVVTYEQYF. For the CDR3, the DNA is TGCAGTGCTCTCACCGATACAGGGGTGGTAACCTACGAGCAGTACTTC.